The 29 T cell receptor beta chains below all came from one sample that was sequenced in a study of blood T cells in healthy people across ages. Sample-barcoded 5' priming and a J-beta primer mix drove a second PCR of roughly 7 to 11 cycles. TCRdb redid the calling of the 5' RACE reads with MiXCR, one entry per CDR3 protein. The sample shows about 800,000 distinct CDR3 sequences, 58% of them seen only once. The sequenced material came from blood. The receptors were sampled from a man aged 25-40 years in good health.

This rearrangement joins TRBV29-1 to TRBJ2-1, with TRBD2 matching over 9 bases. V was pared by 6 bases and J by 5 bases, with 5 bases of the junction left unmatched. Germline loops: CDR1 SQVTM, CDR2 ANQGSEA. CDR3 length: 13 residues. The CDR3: CSVGLALNNEQFF. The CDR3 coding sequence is TGCAGCGTCGGACTAGCGCTAAACAATGAGCAGTTCTTC.

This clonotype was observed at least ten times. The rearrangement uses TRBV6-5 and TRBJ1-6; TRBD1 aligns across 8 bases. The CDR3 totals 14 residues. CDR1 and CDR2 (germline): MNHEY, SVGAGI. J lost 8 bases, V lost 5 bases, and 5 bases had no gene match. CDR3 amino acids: CASSARGPHSPLHF. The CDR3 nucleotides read TGTGCCAGCAGTGCCAGGGGGCCCCATTCACCCCTCCACTTT.

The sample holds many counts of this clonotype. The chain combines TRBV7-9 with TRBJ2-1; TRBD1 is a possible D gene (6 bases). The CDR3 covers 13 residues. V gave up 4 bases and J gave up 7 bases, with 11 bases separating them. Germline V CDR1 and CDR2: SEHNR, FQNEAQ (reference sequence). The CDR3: CASSWTVGNEQFF. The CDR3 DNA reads TGTGCCAGCAGCTGGACAGTCGGAAATGAGCAGTTCTTC.

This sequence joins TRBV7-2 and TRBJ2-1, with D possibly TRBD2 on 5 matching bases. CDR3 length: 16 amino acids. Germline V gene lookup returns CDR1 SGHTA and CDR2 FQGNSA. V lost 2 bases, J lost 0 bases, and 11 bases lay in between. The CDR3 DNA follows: TGTGCCAGCAGCTTAAGGACTGATAGCTCCTACAATGAGCAGTTCTTC. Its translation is CASSLRTDSSYNEQFF.

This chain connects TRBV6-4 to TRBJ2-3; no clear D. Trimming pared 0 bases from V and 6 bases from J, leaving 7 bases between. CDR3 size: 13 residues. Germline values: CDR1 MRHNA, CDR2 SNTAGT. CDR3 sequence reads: CASSDSPEDTQYF. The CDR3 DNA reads TGTGCCAGCAGTGACTCCCCAGAGGATACGCAGTATTTT.

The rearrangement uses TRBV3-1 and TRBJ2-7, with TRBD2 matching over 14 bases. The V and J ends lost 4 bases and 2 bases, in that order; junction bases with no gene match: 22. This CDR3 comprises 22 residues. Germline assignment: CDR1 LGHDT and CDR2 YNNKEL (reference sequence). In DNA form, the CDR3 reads TGTGCCAGCAGCCCCGGTAGGGTACGGGGACTAGCGGGGGCGAATCCAACCTACGAGCAGTACTTC. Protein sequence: CASSPGRVRGLAGANPTYEQYF.

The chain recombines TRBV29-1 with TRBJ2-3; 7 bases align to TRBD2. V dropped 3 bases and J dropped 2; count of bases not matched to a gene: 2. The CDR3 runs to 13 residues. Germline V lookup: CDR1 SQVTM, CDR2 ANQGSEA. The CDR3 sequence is CSVDGGVTDTQYF. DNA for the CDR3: TGCAGCGTTGATGGGGGGGTCACAGATACGCAGTATTTT.

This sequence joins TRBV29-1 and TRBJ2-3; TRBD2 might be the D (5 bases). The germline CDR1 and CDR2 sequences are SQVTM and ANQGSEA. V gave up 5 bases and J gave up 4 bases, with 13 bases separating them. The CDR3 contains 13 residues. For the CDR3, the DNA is TGCAGCGTTAAGTACGTAGCGTCAGATACGCAGTATTTT. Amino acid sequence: CSVKYVASDTQYF.

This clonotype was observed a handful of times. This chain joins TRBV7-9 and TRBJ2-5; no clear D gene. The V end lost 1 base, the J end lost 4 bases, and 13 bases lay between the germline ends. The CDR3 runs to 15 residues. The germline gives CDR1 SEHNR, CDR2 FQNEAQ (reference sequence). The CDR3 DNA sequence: TGTGCCAGCAGCTTAGGGTGGGCAGCCAGAGAGACCCAGTACTTC. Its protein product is CASSLGWAARETQYF.

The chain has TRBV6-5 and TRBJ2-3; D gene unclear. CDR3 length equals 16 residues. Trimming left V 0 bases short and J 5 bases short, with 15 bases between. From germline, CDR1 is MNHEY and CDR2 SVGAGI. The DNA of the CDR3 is TGTGCCAGCAGTTACTCGGTGGGGTCCGGCGGAGATACGCAGTATTTT. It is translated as CASSYSVGSGGDTQYF.

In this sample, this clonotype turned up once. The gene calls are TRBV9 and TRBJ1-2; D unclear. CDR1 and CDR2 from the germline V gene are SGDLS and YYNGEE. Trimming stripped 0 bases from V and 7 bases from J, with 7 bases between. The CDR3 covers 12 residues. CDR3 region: CASSVVGTGYTF. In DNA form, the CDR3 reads TGTGCCAGCAGCGTAGTGGGAACTGGCTACACCTTC.

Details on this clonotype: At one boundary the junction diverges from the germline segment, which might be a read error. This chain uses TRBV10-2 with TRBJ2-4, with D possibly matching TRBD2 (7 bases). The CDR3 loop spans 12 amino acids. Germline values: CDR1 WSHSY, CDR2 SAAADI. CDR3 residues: CASNEGGDIQYF. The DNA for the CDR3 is TGCGCCAGCAATGAGGGGGGGGACATTCAGTACTTC.

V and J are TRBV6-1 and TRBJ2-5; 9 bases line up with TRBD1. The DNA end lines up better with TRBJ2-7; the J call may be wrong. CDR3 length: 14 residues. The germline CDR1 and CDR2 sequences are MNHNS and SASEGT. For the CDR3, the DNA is TGTGCCAGCAGTGCGTTCACAGGGGGCGGCGAGCAGTACTTC. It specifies CASSAFTGGGEQYF.

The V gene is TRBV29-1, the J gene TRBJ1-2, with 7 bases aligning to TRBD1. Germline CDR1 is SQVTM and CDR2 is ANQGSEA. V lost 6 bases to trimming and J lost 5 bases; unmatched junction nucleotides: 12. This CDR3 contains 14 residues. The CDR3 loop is CSVRSPGTEYGYTF. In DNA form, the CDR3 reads TGCAGCGTACGTAGCCCCGGGACAGAATATGGCTACACCTTC.

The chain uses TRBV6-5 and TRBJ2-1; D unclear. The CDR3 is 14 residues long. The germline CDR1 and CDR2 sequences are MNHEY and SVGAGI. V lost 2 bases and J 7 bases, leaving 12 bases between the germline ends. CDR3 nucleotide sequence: TGTGCCAGCAGTTACGGACCAGACTTTAATGAGCAGTTCTTC. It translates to CASSYGPDFNEQFF.

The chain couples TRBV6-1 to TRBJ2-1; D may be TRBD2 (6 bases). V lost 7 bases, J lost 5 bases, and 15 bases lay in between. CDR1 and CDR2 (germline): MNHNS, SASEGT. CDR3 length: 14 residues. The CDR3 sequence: CASTPGESNNEQFF. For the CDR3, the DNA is TGTGCCAGCACTCCGGGGGAATCTAACAATGAGCAGTTCTTC.

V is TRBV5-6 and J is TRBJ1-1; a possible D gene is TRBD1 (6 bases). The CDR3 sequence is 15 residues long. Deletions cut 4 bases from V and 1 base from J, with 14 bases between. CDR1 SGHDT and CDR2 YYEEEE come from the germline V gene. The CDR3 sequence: CASSTTDRSNTEAFF. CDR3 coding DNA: TGTGCCAGCAGCACTACGGACAGATCGAACACTGAAGCTTTCTTT.

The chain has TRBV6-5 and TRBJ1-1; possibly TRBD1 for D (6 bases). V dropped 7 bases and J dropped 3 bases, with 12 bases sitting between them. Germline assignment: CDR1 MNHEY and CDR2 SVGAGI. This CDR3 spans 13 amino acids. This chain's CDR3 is CASKNTGHTEAFF. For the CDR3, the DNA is TGTGCCAGCAAAAACACAGGGCACACTGAAGCTTTCTTT.

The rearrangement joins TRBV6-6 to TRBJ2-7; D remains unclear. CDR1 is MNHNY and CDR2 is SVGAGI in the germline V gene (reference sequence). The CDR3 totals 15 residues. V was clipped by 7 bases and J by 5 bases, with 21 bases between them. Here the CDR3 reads CASIGVGWRLHEQYF. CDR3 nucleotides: TGTGCCAGCATTGGGGTCGGATGGCGTCTACACGAGCAGTACTTC.

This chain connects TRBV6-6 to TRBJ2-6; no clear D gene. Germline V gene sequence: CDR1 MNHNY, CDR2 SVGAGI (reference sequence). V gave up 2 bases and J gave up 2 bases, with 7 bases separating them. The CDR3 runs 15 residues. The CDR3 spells CASSYAFPGANVLTF. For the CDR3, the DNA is TGTGCCAGCAGTTACGCGTTCCCTGGGGCCAACGTCCTGACTTTC.

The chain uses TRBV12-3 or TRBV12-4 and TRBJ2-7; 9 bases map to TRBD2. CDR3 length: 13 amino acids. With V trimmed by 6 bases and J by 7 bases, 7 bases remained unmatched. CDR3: CASRTSGFGEQYF. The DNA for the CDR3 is TGTGCCAGCAGAACTAGCGGGTTCGGGGAGCAGTACTTC.

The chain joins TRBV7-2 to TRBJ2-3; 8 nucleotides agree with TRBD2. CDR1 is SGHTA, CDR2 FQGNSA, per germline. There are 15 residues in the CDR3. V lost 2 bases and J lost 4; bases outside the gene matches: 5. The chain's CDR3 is CASSLQAGAPDTQYF. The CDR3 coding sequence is TGTGCCAGCAGCTTACAAGCGGGAGCCCCAGATACGCAGTATTTT.

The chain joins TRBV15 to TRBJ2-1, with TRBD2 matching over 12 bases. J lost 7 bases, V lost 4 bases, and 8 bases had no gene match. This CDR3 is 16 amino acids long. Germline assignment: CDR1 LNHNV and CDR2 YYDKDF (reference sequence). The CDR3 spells CATSIPRTSGTNEQFF. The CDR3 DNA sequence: TGTGCCACCAGCATACCGCGGACTAGCGGGACGAATGAGCAGTTCTTC. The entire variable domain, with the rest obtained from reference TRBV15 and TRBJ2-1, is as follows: DAMVIQNPRYQVTQFGKPVTLSCSQTLNHNVMYWYQQKSSQAPKLLFHYYDKDFNNEADTPDNFQSRRPNTSFCFLDIRSPGLGDTAMYLCATSIPRTSGTNEQFFGPGTRLTVL.

This CDR3 is CSVGVPNEKLFF. CDR3 sequence (DNA): TGCAGCGTTGGGGTTCCTAATGAAAAACTGTTTTTT. The chain carries TRBV29-1 and TRBJ1-4; no definite D call. V shed 4 bases and J shed 3 bases, with 6 bases lying between them. The CDR3 sequence is 12 residues long. CDR1 is SQVTM, CDR2 ANQGSEA, per germline.

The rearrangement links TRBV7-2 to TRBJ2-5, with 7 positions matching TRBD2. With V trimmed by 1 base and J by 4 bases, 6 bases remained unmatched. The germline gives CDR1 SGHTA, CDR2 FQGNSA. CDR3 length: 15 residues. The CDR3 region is CASSLDGGSRETQYF. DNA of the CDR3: TGTGCCAGCAGCTTAGACGGCGGGAGCCGAGAGACCCAGTACTTC.

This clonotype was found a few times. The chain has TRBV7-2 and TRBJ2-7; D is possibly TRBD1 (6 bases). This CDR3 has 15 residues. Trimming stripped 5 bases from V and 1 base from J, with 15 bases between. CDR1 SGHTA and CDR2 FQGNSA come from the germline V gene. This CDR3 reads CASSAGFRGSYEQYF. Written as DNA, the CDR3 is TGTGCCAGCAGCGCCGGTTTTAGGGGGTCCTACGAGCAGTACTTC.

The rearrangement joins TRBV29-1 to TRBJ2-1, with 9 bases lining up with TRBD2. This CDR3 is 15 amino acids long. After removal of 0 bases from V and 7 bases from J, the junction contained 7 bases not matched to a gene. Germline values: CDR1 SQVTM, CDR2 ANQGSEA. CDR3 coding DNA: TGCAGCGTTGAAGATCTAGCGGGGTCCGGGAATGAGCAGTTCTTC. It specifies CSVEDLAGSGNEQFF.

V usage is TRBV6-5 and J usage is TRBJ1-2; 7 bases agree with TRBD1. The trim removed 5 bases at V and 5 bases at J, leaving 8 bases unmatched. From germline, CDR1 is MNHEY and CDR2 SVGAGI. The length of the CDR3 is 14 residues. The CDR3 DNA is TGTGCCAGCAGTCTGGGACAGCTTGCTTATGGCTACACCTTC. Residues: CASSLGQLAYGYTF.

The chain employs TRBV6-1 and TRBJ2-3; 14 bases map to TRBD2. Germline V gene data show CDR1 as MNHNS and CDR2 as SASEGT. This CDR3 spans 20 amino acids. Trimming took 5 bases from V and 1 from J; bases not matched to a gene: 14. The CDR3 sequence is CASSRNPYPGLAGGTDTQYF. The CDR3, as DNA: TGTGCCAGCAGTCGAAACCCATATCCGGGACTAGCGGGAGGCACAGATACGCAGTATTTT.